This T cell receptor (beta chain) is drawn from a study of shared clonotypes between healthy human individuals. CD4+ cells underwent separation, giving CD45RA+ naive and CD45RA-negative memory subsets. The CDR3 covers 15 residues. Germline V gives CDR1 MNHEY, CDR2 SVGAGI. V lost 5 bases, J lost 7 bases, and 20 bases lay in between. Sequenced by immunoSEQ multiplex PCR; TCRdb stores in-frame clones only, minus some. The sample yields millions of clones, around nine tenths seen once. Study-wide results and caveats: Across subsets, estimated richness was generally greater for naive than for memory populations. Rarefaction curves obtained for sorted subsets showed sequencing incomplete despite large depth. For naive CD4 cells, roughly 5.5% of clonotypes were shared across a handful of donors.

As to this clone: Its antigen is not known.

Sequenced input: naive CD4+ T cells sorted from blood. Subset indicated: CD45RA+ positively selected. The receptor's source is a man aged 18 to 35 in good health. V is TRBV6-5 and J is TRBJ1-1; D perhaps matches TRBD1 (5 bases). CDR3 loop: CASSNHRWGKSEAFF. Written as DNA, the CDR3 is TGTGCCAGCAGTAACCACAGGTGGGGGAAGAGTGAAGCTTTCTTT.